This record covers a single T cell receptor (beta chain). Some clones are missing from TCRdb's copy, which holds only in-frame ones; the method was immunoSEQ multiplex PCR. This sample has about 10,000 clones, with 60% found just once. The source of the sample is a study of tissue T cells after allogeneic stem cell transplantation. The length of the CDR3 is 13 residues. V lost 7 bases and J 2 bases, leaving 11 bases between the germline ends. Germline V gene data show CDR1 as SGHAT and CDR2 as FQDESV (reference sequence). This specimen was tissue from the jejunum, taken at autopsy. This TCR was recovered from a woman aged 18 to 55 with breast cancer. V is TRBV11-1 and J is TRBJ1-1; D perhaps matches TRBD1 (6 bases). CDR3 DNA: TGTGCCAGCAACGACAGGATAAACACTGAAGCTTTCTTT. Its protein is CASNDRINTEAFF.